This paragraph reports one TCR beta chain. What it recognizes is unknown. The method was immunoSEQ multiplex PCR; TCRdb's version includes in-frame clones alone and lacks a portion of them. The table has about 1.5 million clones, 95% to 99% seen once. Trimming left V 0 bases short and J 8 bases short, with 10 bases between. CDR1 is ENHRY, CDR2 SYGVKD, per germline. The CDR3 runs 13 residues. These data belong to a study of shared clonotypes between healthy human individuals. On the study more broadly: With ages of 18 to 49, the donors were two women and a few men. CD4 naive cells filled three plates per donor, CD4 memory three, CD8 naive two and CD8 memory one. Study results and limitations: The study generally estimated greater richness for naive than memory subsets.

The investigators split CD4+ cells into a CD45RA+ naive subset and a CD45RA-negative memory subset. Specimen: naive CD4+ T cells sorted from blood. This sample's subset: CD45RA+ positively selected. This receptor was obtained from a man aged 25-45 years in good health. V gene TRBV10-3 combines with J gene TRBJ1-1, with D possibly matching TRBD1 (5 bases). The CDR3 DNA reads as TGTGCCATCAGTGAGTCGAAGAGGGACGAAGCTTTCTTT. Protein product: CAISESKRDEAFF.